This TCR beta chain was retrieved from a study of blood T cell repertoires in COVID-19. Generated by immunoSEQ multiplex PCR, the TCRdb table keeps only in-frame clones and is missing some. Of 95,000 to 100,000 clones listed, around 74% are singletons. CDR3 length: 13 amino acids. The V gene lost 6 bases and the J gene lost 11 bases, with 16 bases spanning the gap. Germline CDR1 and CDR2: WSHSY and SAAADI. J is TRBJ1-4 and V is TRBV10-2, with D tentatively TRBD1 (6 bases). The sequence was obtained from a woman of 80 years or more with active or convalescent COVID-19. The sequenced sample consisted of peripheral blood. Here the CDR3 reads CASRGGTVDKLFF. CDR3 bases: TGCGCCAGCAGAGGGGGTACTGTCGATAAACTGTTTTTT.